What follows are 15 T cell receptor beta chains derived from one specimen sequenced in a study of radiotherapy plus CTLA-4 blockade in lung cancer. Measured with immunoSEQ multiplex PCR; TCRdb has only the in-frame clones, and not every one. Of roughly 42,000 clones in the sample, about four fifths were seen once. The material sequenced was peripheral blood, taken from a patient treated with radiotherapy plus ipilimumab. The receptor set was obtained from a human donor with non-small cell lung cancer that progressed on radiotherapy plus ipilimumab.

This clone turned up a few times. V and J are TRBV19 and TRBJ2-5; 10 nucleotides line up with TRBD2. After removal of 1 base from V and 8 bases from J, the junction contained 19 bases not matched to a gene. The CDR3 runs 19 residues. Germline lookup yields CDR1 LNHDA and CDR2 SQIVND (reference sequence). The CDR3 sequence: CASSIGRLSGGADLGTQYF. CDR3 DNA: TGTGCCAGTAGTATAGGAAGGCTGAGCGGGGGGGCCGATCTAGGAACCCAGTACTTC. Complete variable domain (other parts from reference TRBV19 and TRBJ2-5): DGGITQSPKYLFRKEGQNVTLSCEQNLNHDAMYWYRQDPGQGLRLIYYSQIVNDFQKGDIAEGYSVSREKKESFPLTVTSAQKNPTAFYLCASSIGRLSGGADLGTQYFGPGTRLLVL.

This chain connects TRBV4-2 to TRBJ1-2; tentative D call: TRBD1 (5 bases). Germline V gives CDR1 LGHNA, CDR2 YNFKEQ. Trimming removed 2 bases from V and 0 bases from J, with 16 bases in between. The CDR3 runs 17 residues. For the CDR3, the DNA is TGTGCCAGCAGCCAAACCCCGGACATTCCAGCTAACTATGGCTACACCTTC. This encodes CASSQTPDIPANYGYTF.

The rearrangement joins TRBV6-1 to TRBJ1-5; D might be TRBD1 (6 bases). The germline V gene has CDR1 MNHNS and CDR2 SASEGT. The V and J ends lost 2 bases and 4 bases respectively, with 15 bases between them. This CDR3 region has 16 residues. CDR3 nucleotides: TGTGCCAGCAGTGAAACGCGGGGGCAGGGGAATCAGCCCCAGCATTTT. Protein product: CASSETRGQGNQPQHF.

V is TRBV19 and J is TRBJ2-3, with 9 bases that match TRBD2. The ends lost 5 bases at V and 10 bases at J; junction bases unmatched: 10. This CDR3 is 14 amino acids long. The V gene's germline CDR1 is LNHDA and CDR2 SQIVND (reference sequence). Here the CDR3 reads CASSFSSGGQAQYF. CDR3 in DNA: TGTGCCAGTAGTTTCTCAAGCGGGGGGCAAGCGCAGTATTTT.

V is TRBV9 and J is TRBJ2-3; 7 bases map to TRBD2. The CDR3 has 16 residues. The junction had 14 bases not matched to a gene; V was cut back by 4 bases and J by 6 bases. Germline V gene data show CDR1 as SGDLS and CDR2 as YYNGEE. CDR3 sequence reads: CASSRGDSLASDTQYF. The CDR3 DNA reads TGTGCCAGCAGCCGGGGGGACTCTCTCGCGTCGGATACGCAGTATTTT.

The J gene is TRBJ2-7, the V gene TRBV12-1; the tabulated D call, TRBD2, remains unverified against the DNA. TRBV12-1 is termed a pseudogene. This CDR3 has 15 residues. The CDR3 coding sequence is TGTGCCAGCAGCTTCTTTAGCGGATTCCTCTACGAGCAGTACTTC. Its protein is CASSFFSGFLYEQYF.

This chain links TRBV7-8 with TRBJ2-5; 9 bases align to TRBD2. The germline V gene encodes CDR1 SGHVS and CDR2 FQNEAQ. The CDR3 spans 16 residues. The trim removed 3 bases at V and 5 bases at J, leaving 10 bases unmatched. The DNA for the CDR3 is TGTGCCAGCAGCTTGGGGACTAGCATGAATGTGGAGACCCAGTACTTC. It encodes CASSLGTSMNVETQYF. Full variable domain (remainder filled in from reference TRBV7-8 and TRBJ2-5): GAGVSQSPRYKVAKRGQDVALRCDPISGHVSLFWYQQALGQGPEFLTYFQNEAQLDKSGLPSDRFFAERPEGSVSTLKIQRTQQEDSAVYLCASSLGTSMNVETQYFGPGTRLLVL.

The rearrangement joins TRBV7-3 to TRBJ2-5, with 9 bases identical to TRBD2. The V gene's germline CDR1 is SGHTA and CDR2 FQGTGA. The V gene end was trimmed by 0 bases and the J gene end by 5 bases; junction bases not matched to a gene: 7. The CDR3 is 16 amino acids. CDR3 DNA: TGTGCCAGCAGCTTAACGGGCGGGGGGGCCGCGGAGACCCAGTACTTC. It encodes CASSLTGGGAAETQYF.

This chain links TRBV11-3 with TRBJ2-5; 11 nucleotides align to TRBD2. V lost 1 base to trimming and J lost 2 bases; unmatched junction nucleotides: 6. The CDR3 length is 17 residues. Germline CDR1 and CDR2: SGHNT and YENEEA. In DNA form, the CDR3 reads TGTGCCAGCAGCTTAGGCCCGGGACTAGCGGATCAAGAGACCCAGTACTTC. It is translated as CASSLGPGLADQETQYF.

This chain joins TRBV5-1 and TRBJ2-1, with 10 bases fitting TRBD2. Germline V lookup: CDR1 SGHRS, CDR2 YFSETQ. V was clipped by 2 bases and J by 5 bases; unmatched bases: 4. CDR3 length equals 15 residues. The chain's CDR3 is CASSFSLAGDNEQFF. DNA of the CDR3: TGCGCCAGCAGCTTCAGTCTAGCGGGGGACAATGAGCAGTTCTTC.

The chain couples TRBV19 to TRBJ2-2; D is possibly TRBD1 (6 bases). Germline lookup yields CDR1 LNHDA and CDR2 SQIVND (reference sequence). V lost 7 bases and J lost 2, with 23 bases in between. The CDR3 runs 18 residues. Here the CDR3 reads CASTSPKRGKGNTGELFF. In DNA, the CDR3 is TGTGCCAGTACCTCCCCAAAGAGGGGGAAAGGCAACACCGGGGAGCTGTTTTTT. Filled out from reference TRBV19 and TRBJ2-2, the complete variable domain reads DGGITQSPKYLFRKEGQNVTLSCEQNLNHDAMYWYRQDPGQGLRLIYYSQIVNDFQKGDIAEGYSVSREKKESFPLTVTSAQKNPTAFYLCASTSPKRGKGNTGELFFGEGSRLTVL.

The gene calls are TRBV28 and TRBJ2-3, with 8 bases identical to TRBD2. This CDR3 spans 16 amino acids. Germline V gene sequence: CDR1 MDHEN, CDR2 SYDVKM. Unmatched junction bases numbered 9, after V lost 4 bases and J lost 3 bases. The CDR3 nucleotides read TGTGCCAGCAGTTCGGGGTGGCGGGGGGTGACAGATACGCAGTATTTT. The encoded protein is CASSSGWRGVTDTQYF.

The rearrangement joins TRBV6-1 to TRBJ2-6; the match to TRBD1 covers 7 bases. The V and J ends lost 9 bases and 2 bases, in that order; junction bases with no gene match: 4. The CDR3 has 14 residues. Germline CDR1 reads MNHNS; CDR2 reads SASEGT. The CDR3, as DNA: TGTGCCAGTGAACAGGGGCCTGGGGCCAACGTCCTGACTTTC. This codes for CASEQGPGANVLTF.

This chain links TRBV28 with TRBJ2-7; no clear D. V was trimmed by 7 bases and J by 1 base, leaving 11 bases between them. Germline values: CDR1 MDHEN, CDR2 SYDVKM. This CDR3 contains 13 residues. For the CDR3, the DNA is TGTGCCAGCAACCTTTACAGTTCCTACGAGCAGTACTTC. This translates into CASNLYSSYEQYF.

The V gene is TRBV18, the J gene TRBJ2-7; TRBD2 matches 7 bases. Germline loops: CDR1 KGHSH, CDR2 LQKENI. V lost 0 bases to trimming and J lost 0 bases; unmatched junction nucleotides: 2. This CDR3 is 15 amino acids long. In DNA, the CDR3 is TGTGCCAGCTCACCACCGCGGGGGACCTCCTACGAGCAGTACTTC. Translated: CASSPPRGTSYEQYF.